This TCR beta chain was identified during a study of blood T cell repertoires in COVID-19. About the study: In each case, the material was cDNA or gDNA derived from T cells, B-cell-depleted T cells, or PBMCs.

Germline V CDR1 and CDR2: SGHRS, YFSETQ. The CDR3 is 14 amino acids. Losses at the gene ends were 2 bases for V and 4 bases for J; bases not matched to a gene: 5. Per the study methods: The assay estimated nucleated cells by amplifying reference gene primers. Sequenced by immunoSEQ multiplex PCR; TCRdb stores in-frame clones only, minus some. V, J and clone size reflect that table, while D and trimming were determined from the DNA. Among about 400,000 clones listed, more than 70% were seen once. This clonotype was sampled from a man aged 35 to 55 with acute or convalescent COVID-19. V usage is TRBV5-1 and J usage is TRBJ2-5, with TRBD1 matching 7 bases. The sample consisted of peripheral blood. CDR3 sequence (DNA): TGCGCCAGCAGCTTTTCTTCAGGGGGAGAGACCCAGTACTTC. Protein product: CASSFSSGGETQYF.